The clone carrying this TCR beta chain came up many times. Those patients picked for sequencing had displayed CD8+CD57+ cell expansion on flow cytometry. Genomic DNA acted as the template from which TCR beta VDJ combination and CDR3 sequence profiling were carried out. TCRdb analysed the reads with MiXCR anew, one entry per CDR3 protein. The sample comprises 150,000 to 200,000 distinct CDR3 sequences, roughly 43% of which are singletons, and about 1.2% rests with the top ten. These data come from a study of CD8+CD57+ T cells in acquired aplastic anemia. This CDR3 is built from 15 residues. The germline V gene has CDR1 SNHLY and CDR2 FYNNEI. V was clipped by 5 bases and J by 5 bases; unmatched bases: 5.

The sample consisted of sorted CD4+, CD8+, or CD8+CD57+ T cells (not recorded which) from PBMCs. The source of this sequence is a human donor with aplastic anemia. This chain links TRBV2 with TRBJ2-5, with TRBD2 matching over 13 bases. The CDR3 loop reads CASSTSGGGVETQYF. The CDR3 DNA reads TGTGCCAGCAGTACTAGCGGGGGGGGTGTGGAGACCCAGTACTTC.